These 6 T cell receptor beta chains were sequenced from one sample in a study of T-cell memory formation after mild COVID-19. In TCRdb, the 5' RACE reads were re-called with MiXCR into one record per CDR3 protein. The sample contains 540,000 or so distinct CDR3 sequences, roughly 20% of which appear only once. Sequencing was performed on PBMCs or a T cell subset sorted from them (not recorded which). These receptors all stem from an adult woman who had mild COVID-19 (a few samples of this study predate the infection). Cell type and time point are not known.

This clonotype appeared a few times. J is TRBJ2-7 and V is TRBV7-2, with 11 positions matching TRBD2. The J segment lost 12 bases and the V segment lost 3 bases, leaving 4 bases of the junction unmatched. CDR3 length: 12 amino acids. CDR1 SGHTA and CDR2 FQGNSA come from the germline V gene. This CDR3 reads CASSLGLADMYF. The CDR3 DNA reads as TGTGCCAGCAGCTTGGGACTAGCGGATATGTACTTC.

This clonotype showed up just a few times. CDR3 sequence (DNA): TGCGCCAGCAGCCTACGGACAGGGCCGAACACCGGGGAGCTGTTTTTT. Protein sequence: CASSLRTGPNTGELFF. The V gene is TRBV5-1, the J gene TRBJ2-2; 8 bases agree with TRBD1. Trimming at V came to 4 bases and at J to 0 bases, leaving 5 bases not matched to a gene. The CDR3 has 16 residues. CDR1 is SGHRS and CDR2 is YFSETQ in the germline V gene.

The gene calls are TRBV12-3 or TRBV12-4 and TRBJ1-4, with TRBD1 identical over 7 bases. The CDR3 totals 16 residues. The junction had 8 bases not matched to a gene; V was cut back by 0 bases and J by 7 bases. The CDR3 is CASSLAGTVGGEKLFF. In DNA form, the CDR3 reads TGTGCCAGCAGTTTAGCGGGGACAGTGGGGGGTGAAAAACTGTTTTTT.

This clonotype occurred a few times. This chain connects TRBV29-1 to TRBJ2-5; 9 positions agree with TRBD2. The CDR3 covers 13 residues. Germline V gene data show CDR1 as SQVTM and CDR2 as ANQGSEA. The junction had 2 bases not matched to a gene; V was cut back by 5 bases and J by 1 base. CDR3 sequence (DNA): TGCAGCGTTAAAGCGGGAGGCCAAGAGACCCAGTACTTC. Residues: CSVKAGGQETQYF.

This clonotype was seen only once. The chain combines TRBV9 with TRBJ2-3; TRBD2 matches 10 bases. This CDR3 is built from 17 residues. Germline V gene data show CDR1 as SGDLS and CDR2 as YYNGEE. V was pared by 6 bases and J by 0 bases, with 10 bases of the junction left unmatched. CDR3 amino acids: CASIGALAGISTDTQYF. The CDR3 DNA is TGTGCCAGCATCGGGGCACTAGCGGGGATTAGCACAGATACGCAGTATTTT.

The chain uses TRBV7-3 and TRBJ2-3; 10 positions agree with TRBD2. This CDR3 region has 16 residues. From germline, CDR1 is SGHTA and CDR2 FQGTGA. V lost 6 bases to trimming and J lost 2 bases; unmatched junction nucleotides: 8. CDR3 in amino acids: CASRGAGLASTDTQYF. The CDR3 DNA is TGTGCCAGCAGGGGGGCGGGACTAGCGTCCACAGATACGCAGTATTTT.